This T cell receptor (beta chain) was identified in a study of human T cells and chemical hapten exposure. Findings and limits, study-wide: Because all patients had alopecia, their immune responses might differ from healthy ones.

CDR3 length equals 20 residues. The V segment lost 3 bases and the J segment 2 bases; nucleotides outside the gene matches: 16. CDR1 and CDR2 (germline): LGHNT, FRNRAP. As for time point: patch test 1, 2 weeks after DPC sensitization. Treatment indicated: therapeutic diphenylcyclopropenone sensitization with weekly scalp DPC. Participating donors were patients with alopecia, aged 18 to 70 years, considered appropriate candidates for DPC. MiXCR, applied by TCRdb to the RACE reads, yields one record per CDR3 protein. In the table there are about 120,000 distinct CDR3 sequences, roughly 13% of which are singletons. In its sample, this clonotype was seen many times. Its antigen is still unknown.

This chain joins TRBV12-5 and TRBJ2-3; TRBD2 agrees at 11 bases. This clonotype was obtained from a man between 18 and 35 years old with alopecia areata. Some clones in this sample may be carry-over from other donors' samples. The material sequenced was whole blood, taken in connection with sensitization to the hapten diphenylcyclopropenone (DPC). Here the CDR3 reads CASGFGAGLAGDRVTDTQYF. In DNA, the CDR3 is TGTGCTAGTGGTTTCGGTGCAGGACTAGCGGGCGACCGTGTCACAGATACGCAGTATTTT.